Following are 2 T cell receptor beta chains from one sample sequenced in a study of blood T cell repertoires in COVID-19. This table comes from immunoSEQ multiplex PCR, and its TCRdb copy is limited to in-frame clones, with some not included. Of 260,000 or so clones in the sample, around 90% are singletons; the top ten hold about 0.64%. Sequencing was carried out using peripheral blood. The receptors come from a human donor in a cohort sampled during active COVID-19.

In this sample, this clone turned up once. The V and J genes are TRBV2 and TRBJ1-2; TRBD1 matches at 10 bases. Unmatched junction bases numbered 6, after V lost 1 base and J lost 1 base. Per the germline V gene, CDR1 is SNHLY and CDR2 is FYNNEI. The CDR3 runs to 17 residues. This chain's CDR3 is CASSEGTGGLFNYGYTF. CDR3 DNA sequence: TGTGCCAGCAGTGAAGGGACAGGGGGACTGTTTAACTATGGCTACACCTTC.

The chain combines TRBV28 with TRBJ2-7; 10 bases are a match to TRBD1. From germline, CDR1 is MDHEN and CDR2 SYDVKM. J lost 10 bases, V lost 2 bases, and 11 bases had no gene match. The CDR3 runs to 15 residues. The CDR3 bases are TGTGCCAGCAGTTTAGCCGGGACAGGGGCTCTCTTTCAGTACTTC. Its translation: CASSLAGTGALFQYF.